One sample yielded the 4 T cell receptor beta chains listed below, sequenced in a study of blood T cell repertoires in COVID-19 (dated by TCRdb to about 2020). The method was the immunoSEQ multiplex PCR assay. The immuneACCESS repertoire file appears here via TCRdb, limited to in-frame rearrangements. These files lack a portion of the clones; in checked studies, under half of the deficit traces to unresolved V genes, and the cause of the others is not known. The sample table records 150,000 to 200,000 clones; 70% to 90% of these occur just once. Of the sample, approximately 2% falls within the top ten clones. The sequenced sample was peripheral blood. All receptors derive from a man between 18 and 35 years old who had recovered from COVID-19.

The chain employs TRBV7-2 and TRBJ1-6; no firm D call. The CDR3 runs to 13 residues. V lost 4 bases and J lost 3, with 4 bases in between. Germline loops: CDR1 SGHTA, CDR2 FQGNSA. The CDR3 spells CASSSDYNSPLHF. The CDR3 DNA sequence: TGTGCCAGCAGCTCAGACTATAATTCACCCCTCCACTTT.

The chain employs TRBV29-1 and TRBJ2-3; 12 nucleotides agree with TRBD1. V trimming: 7 bases; J trimming: 8 bases; junction bases outside the gene matches: 4. CDR1 SQVTM and CDR2 ANQGSEA come from the germline V gene. CDR3 length equals 12 residues. Written as DNA, the CDR3 is TGCAGCGAAGGGACAGGGGGCGGTACGCAGTATTTT. It specifies CSEGTGGGTQYF.

The CDR3 DNA follows: TGTGCCAGCAGCTTGGCCGGGTCGAACGAGCAGTACTTC. As protein: CASSLAGSNEQYF. The gene calls are TRBV5-4 and TRBJ2-7; D uncertain. The CDR3 consists of 13 residues. CDR1 is SGHNT and CDR2 is YYREEE in the germline V gene (reference sequence). The ends were cut back, 0 bases at V and 5 bases at J, with 9 bases in the middle.

This clone was counted a single time. This chain uses TRBV6-8 with TRBJ1-1, with 7 bases identical to TRBD1. Looked up from germline, CDR1 is MNHGY and CDR2 is SAAAGT. CDR3 size: 15 residues. J gave up 1 base and V 0 bases, and 2 bases lay outside the gene matches. CDR3 nucleotide sequence: TGTGCCAGCAGTTACTCCTACAGGGGGAACACTGAAGCTTTCTTT. This codes for CASSYSYRGNTEAFF.